A selection of T cell receptor beta chains follows, all from one sample in a study of blood T cell repertoires in COVID-19. Only in-frame clones appear in the TCRdb table, and some are missing; sequencing was by immunoSEQ multiplex PCR. The top ten hold more than 4% of the sample, which has approximately 200,000 clones, approximately 86% seen once. Sequencing was performed on PBMCs or T cells enriched from blood (not recorded which). The receptor set was obtained from a woman younger than 45 who had been exposed to COVID-19. Each CDR3 is given with its conserved first and last residue. The order of the fields is J gene, clone size, V gene, CDR3 protein. Clone size is shown for a subset of rows, as once, few, many or a class of expanded clone.

TRBJ2-2,-,TRBV25-1,CASSDGQSTGELFF
TRBJ2-2,-,TRBV7-8,CASSTHLTQGAGELFF
TRBJ2-2,-,TRBV2,CASSESAGGTGELFF
TRBJ2-2,-,TRBV7-8,CASSTRTPGSGELFF
TRBJ1-2,-,TRBV3-1/TRBV3-2,CASSQDGQGGYGYTF
TRBJ2-5,-,TRBV21-1,CASSYSGGGETQYF
TRBJ1-4,few,TRBV18,CASSPWPNEKLFF
TRBJ2-6,few,TRBV10-3,CASLPVSSGANVLTF
TRBJ2-2,once,TRBV9,CASSVQAGWGNTGELFF
TRBJ1-6,-,TRBV25-1,CASSESQGRGSPLYF
TRBJ1-6,-,TRBV5-1,CASSLSGQGRSPLHF
TRBJ2-3,-,TRBV6-4,CASSDPRLAGVADTQYF
TRBJ1-4,-,TRBV2,CASSSGAHFNEKLFF
TRBJ1-6,-,TRBV24-1,CATSDSTTNSPLHF
TRBJ2-1,-,TRBV19,CASSPTSGIYNEQFF
TRBJ1-2,-,TRBV24-1,CATSGGHLYGYTF
TRBJ1-1,-,TRBV7-9,CASSPRQGQNTEAFF
TRBJ1-2,-,TRBV6-1,CASSEPHRGPIPYGYTF
TRBJ2-7,-,TRBV27,CASRKTDSYEQYF
TRBJ1-2,-,TRBV12-3/TRBV12-4,CASSFAGNGYTF
TRBJ1-2,-,TRBV25-1,CASSDPANYGYTF
TRBJ2-7,-,TRBV9,CASSVAVSGGVYEQYF
TRBJ1-5,-,TRBV24-1,CATSDRTGPGQPQHF
TRBJ1-1,few,TRBV5-6,CASSLGPGGGVNTEAFF
TRBJ1-4,-,TRBV4-1,CASSQPGGTNEKLFF